This T cell receptor (beta chain) was captured by sequencing in a study of T cell responses to AZD1222 COVID-19 vaccine. Germline CDR1 SGHNT, CDR2 YYREEE (reference sequence). The CDR3 is 15 amino acids. V was trimmed by 1 base and J by 2 bases, leaving 12 bases between them. Libraries were prepared by immunoSEQ multiplex PCR; TCRdb keeps only in-frame clonotypes and omits some of them. The sample holds more than 140,000 clones; approximately 93% are singletons and the top ten take around 0.85%. Concerning this clone itself: No antigen is known for it.

Whole-study results and caveats: Without day 14 samples, only post-peak T cell repertoires were studied. Donors, mostly white British, included more females; clonal diversity was possibly underestimated. Dominant CD4 TCR responses targeted spike regions 160-218 and 743-854.

The source is an adult in good health. The genes are TRBV5-4 and TRBJ1-2, with a tentative D call TRBD1 (5 bases). The input for sequencing was peripheral blood, taken on day 0 of MenACWY control vaccination. DNA for the CDR3: TGTGCCAGCAGCTTGTTCGGGGCCCGAAACTATGGCTACACCTTC. The encoded protein is CASSLFGARNYGYTF.